This T cell receptor beta chain was recorded in a study of shared clonotypes between healthy human individuals. In regard to this clone: The antigen remains unidentified.

Study-level results: An effect of sequencing depth on clonotype sharing among donors was expected.

The assay was carried out at the deep level. Splitting of each subset's genomic DNA was done evenly across several immunoSEQ plates. Data came from immunoSEQ multiplex PCR; TCRdb stores just in-frame clones and leaves some out. Here the sample spans about 2.4 million clones, 93% being singletons. The CDR3 is made up of 16 amino acids. The germline CDR1 and CDR2 sequences are LGHNA and YSLEER. Trimming removed 2 bases from V and 3 bases from J; junction bases left unmatched: 9. Investigators divided CD4+ cells into CD45RA+ naive and CD45RA-negative memory subsets. Source material: naive CD4+ T cells from PBMCs. The subset was: CD45RA+ positively selected. This sequence originates from a man younger than 35 in good health. Some clones in this sample may be carry-over from other donors' samples. The chain is built from TRBV4-3 and TRBJ2-7; TRBD2 matches 8 bases. This CDR3 is CASSQLIGGASYEQYF. The CDR3 DNA reads as TGCGCCAGCAGCCAACTAATCGGGGGGGCTAGCTACGAGCAGTACTTC.